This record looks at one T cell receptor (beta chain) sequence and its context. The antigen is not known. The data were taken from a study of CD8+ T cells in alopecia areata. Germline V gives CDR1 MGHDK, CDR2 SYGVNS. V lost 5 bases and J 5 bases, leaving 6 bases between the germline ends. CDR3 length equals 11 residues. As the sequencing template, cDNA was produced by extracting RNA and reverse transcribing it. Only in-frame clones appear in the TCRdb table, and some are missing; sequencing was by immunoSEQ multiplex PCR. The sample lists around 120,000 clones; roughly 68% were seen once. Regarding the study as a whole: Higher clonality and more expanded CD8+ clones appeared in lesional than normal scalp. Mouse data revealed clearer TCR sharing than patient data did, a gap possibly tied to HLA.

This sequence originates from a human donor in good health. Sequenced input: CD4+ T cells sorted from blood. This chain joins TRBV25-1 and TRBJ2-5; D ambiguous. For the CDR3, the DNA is TGTGCCAGCAGTCTAAAGGAGACCCAGTACTTC. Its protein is CASSLKETQYF.